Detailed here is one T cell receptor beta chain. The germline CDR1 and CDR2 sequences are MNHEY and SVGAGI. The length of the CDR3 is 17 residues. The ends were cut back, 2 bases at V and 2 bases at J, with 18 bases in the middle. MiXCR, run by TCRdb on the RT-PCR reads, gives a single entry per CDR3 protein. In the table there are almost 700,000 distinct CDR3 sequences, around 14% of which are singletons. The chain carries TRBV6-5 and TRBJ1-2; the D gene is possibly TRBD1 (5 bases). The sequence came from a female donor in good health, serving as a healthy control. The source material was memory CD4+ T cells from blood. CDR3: CASSYQTFAGRNYGYTF. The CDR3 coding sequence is TGTGCCAGCAGTTACCAGACTTTCGCAGGGAGAAACTATGGCTACACCTTC.